The T cell receptor (beta chain) described here comes from a study of blood T cell repertoires in COVID-19. The wider study: Samples came from the United States, Italy and Spain, spanning acute and convalescent COVID-19.

Participants' own reports of clinical history determined their cohort assignment. Generated by immunoSEQ multiplex PCR, the TCRdb table keeps only in-frame clones and is missing some. Of about 370,000 clones in the sample, around 89% are singletons; the top ten hold around 1%. The CDR3 consists of 15 residues. The germline CDR1 and CDR2 sequences are SGHDT and YYEEEE. V dropped 1 base and J dropped 7; count of bases not matched to a gene: 8. V usage is TRBV5-6 and J usage is TRBJ1-2, with TRBD1 identical over 9 bases. The TCR sequence derives from a man aged 18-30 years who had recovered from COVID-19. The specimen was PBMCs or T cells enriched from blood (not recorded which). The CDR3 DNA is TGTGCCAGCAGCTTGACGGGACAGGGTAGAAGTGGCTACACCTTC. Translating gives CASSLTGQGRSGYTF.